This entry is about one TCR beta chain. This specimen belongs to a study of technical replicates of blood from a few donors. Only in-frame clones appear in the TCRdb table, and some are missing; sequencing was by immunoSEQ multiplex PCR. This table has about 56,000 clones, 93% appearing once. The TCR comes from a human donor in good health. Some clones in this sample may be carry-over from other donors' samples. The sample consisted of PBMCs.

CDR3 loop: CASSLAGGGYEQYF. CDR3 DNA sequence: TGTGCCAGCAGTTTAGCGGGAGGCGGCTACGAGCAGTACTTC. The chain combines TRBV6-5 with TRBJ2-7; 10 nucleotides match TRBD2. There are 14 residues in the CDR3. The V and J ends lost 4 bases and 3 bases, in that order; junction bases with no gene match: 3. Germline V gene sequence: CDR1 MNHEY, CDR2 SVGAGI.